A selection of T cell receptor beta chains follows, all from one sample in a study of CD8 T cells in Susac syndrome. TCRdb re-called the immunoSEQ multiplex PCR reads with MiXCR, one entry per CDR3 protein. The repertoire holds approximately 100,000 distinct CDR3 sequences, 90% to 98% seen once, with just over 0.095% in the top ten. Sequencing input: CD4+ T cells from PBMCs. These receptors were collected from a human donor in good health. Both conserved end residues are part of each CDR3. The D gene is left open where the match is weak. The size entry is marked missing in some rows and otherwise reads once, few, many or a size class.

D	V	size	J	DNA	CDR3
.	TRBV5-1	.	TRBJ2-1	TGCGCCAGCAGCTTGGACAGGGTGTACAATGAGCAGTTCTTC	CASSLDRVYNEQFF
.	TRBV30	.	TRBJ2-7	TGTGCCTGGAGCCAAACGGGAGCCTACGAGCAGTACTTC	CAWSQTGAYEQYF
.	TRBV11-2	.	TRBJ2-1	TGTGCCAGCAGCTTAGAGGCGGCCGTCCCTGAGCAGTTCTTC	CASSLEAAVPEQFF
TRBD1	TRBV5-1	.	TRBJ2-4	TGCGCCAGCAGGCCCGGGACAGGCAAAAACATTCAGTACTTC	CASRPGTGKNIQYF
.	TRBV4-2	.	TRBJ2-2	TGTGCCAGCAGCCAAGGGAAACAGGGAGTTTTGGTGGGGGAGCTGTTTTTT	CASSQGKQGVLVGELFF
.	TRBV2	.	TRBJ2-5	TGTGCCAGCAGACTAGCTCTACAAGAGACCCAGTACTTC	CASRLALQETQYF
.	TRBV6-1	once	TRBJ2-2	TGTGCCAGCAGGAGGACTGCGAGTTCCGCGAACACCGGGGAGCTGTTTTTT	CASRRTASSANTGELFF
TRBD2	TRBV5-1	.	TRBJ2-5	TGCGCCAGCAGCCCCCTAGCGGGAAAGCAAGAGACCCAGTACTTC	CASSPLAGKQETQYF
.	TRBV5-6	.	TRBJ1-5	TGTGCCAGCAGCTTGGCTGGGGCAGGGGAGAGGAATCAGCCCCAGCATTTT	CASSLAGAGERNQPQHF
.	TRBV18	.	TRBJ1-2	TGTGCCAGCTCACCAGGTTCCAGTTATGGCTACACCTTC	CASSPGSSYGYTF
.	TRBV12-3/TRBV12-4	.	TRBJ2-7	TGTGCCAGCATCAGCACTCCGGGAGCCTACGAGCAGTACTTC	CASISTPGAYEQYF
.	TRBV20-1	once	TRBJ2-5	TGCAGTTTGACAGTCCAAGAGACCCAGTACTTC	CSLTVQETQYF
TRBD1	TRBV7-8	.	TRBJ1-6	TGTGCCAGCAGCTTAGAGGACAGGGTAATTTCACCCCTCCACTTT	CASSLEDRVISPLHF
.	TRBV18	once	TRBJ2-5	TGTGCCAGCTCAAGAGCGGGACACCTCCAAGAGACCCAGTACTTC	CASSRAGHLQETQYF
TRBD2	TRBV6-6	.	TRBJ2-7	TGTGCCAGCAGTCGGCTGGGAGCGGGAAGCTACGAGCAGTACTTC	CASSRLGAGSYEQYF
TRBD1	TRBV3-1	once	TRBJ1-2	TGTGCCAGCAGCCAGAGGGACAGGGTATTCTATGGCTACACCTTC	CASSQRDRVFYGYTF
TRBD2	TRBV5-1	.	TRBJ2-5	TGCGCCAGCAGCAAGCCTAGCGGGGGGCAAGAGACCCAGTACTTC	CASSKPSGGQETQYF
.	TRBV20-1	.	TRBJ2-5	TGCAGTGCTATTCTGCCGTCAAAGACCCAGTACTTC	CSAILPSKTQYF
.	TRBV6-2/TRBV6-3	.	TRBJ2-5	TGTGCTACAAGCCGTGGGGGGCGAGAGACCCAGTACTTC	CATSRGGRETQYF
.	TRBV28	.	TRBJ2-7	TGTGCCAGCAGTAGCCAGGATAACGGCTACGAGCAGTACTTC	CASSSQDNGYEQYF
.	TRBV2	.	TRBJ1-1	TGTGCCAGCAGTGAAGCGTCAAAGAACACTGAAGCTTTCTTT	CASSEASKNTEAFF
.	TRBV10-3	.	TRBJ2-7	TGTGCCATCGCCCGGGCATCCACCTACGAGCAGTACTTC	CAIARASTYEQYF
.	TRBV29-1	once	TRBJ2-7	TGCAGCGTGGGGGGGCAGCGCTCCTACGAGCAGTACTTC	CSVGGQRSYEQYF
TRBD1	TRBV29-1	.	TRBJ1-2	TGCAGCGCCCAAGGGGACAGGGCGGAGGGCTACACCTTC	CSAQGDRAEGYTF
TRBD2	TRBV11-3	.	TRBJ2-1	TGTGCCAGCAGCTCGACTAGCGGGATCCTCTCCTACAATGAGCAGTTCTTC	CASSSTSGILSYNEQFF
TRBD1	TRBV18	.	TRBJ2-7	TGTGCCAGCTCTCAGACAGGGGGCCTCGACGAGCAGTACTTC	CASSQTGGLDEQYF
TRBD1	TRBV18	.	TRBJ1-1	TGTGCCAGCTCACCACCGCACAGGGGAAGCGGGGAAGCTTTCTTT	CASSPPHRGSGEAFF
.	TRBV30	.	TRBJ2-2	TGTGCCTGGACAAGTAACACCGGGGAGCTGTTTTTT	CAWTSNTGELFF
.	TRBV3-1	.	TRBJ1-2	TGTGCCAGCAGCCAAGATTGGACCTATGGCTACACCTTC	CASSQDWTYGYTF
.	TRBV11-2	.	TRBJ2-5	TGTGCCAGCAGCCCAGGGAGGGACAGAAGGGTAGAGACCCAGTACTTC	CASSPGRDRRVETQYF
.	TRBV9	once	TRBJ2-2	TGTGCCAGCAGCGTATTACCAGCGGGGAACACCGGGGAGCTGTTTTTT	CASSVLPAGNTGELFF
TRBD2	TRBV20-1	.	TRBJ2-1	TGCAGTGCTGCCTCCGGGAGGGGAATCACCTACAATGAGCAGTTCTTC	CSAASGRGITYNEQFF
TRBD1	TRBV12-3/TRBV12-4	.	TRBJ1-5	TGTGCCAGCAGTCCCCAGACAGGGAATCATCAGCCCCAGCATTTT	CASSPQTGNHQPQHF
.	TRBV29-1	.	TRBJ2-7	TGCAGCGCCGCTAGGTCGGCAGGGACCTACGAGCAGTACTTC	CSAARSAGTYEQYF
.	TRBV29-1	once	TRBJ1-1	TGCAGCGTTTCAGAGGGGGGGAACACTGAAGCTTTCTTT	CSVSEGGNTEAFF
.	TRBV20-1	.	TRBJ2-7	TGCAGTGCTAGAGAGACTTGGGATCGGCACGAGCAGTACTTC	CSARETWDRHEQYF
TRBD2	TRBV2	.	TRBJ2-5	TGTGCCAGCAGCACGGGACTAGCGCGCCAAGAGACCCAGTACTTC	CASSTGLARQETQYF